This T cell receptor beta chain was identified in a study of cytomegalovirus exposure and HLA in healthy donors (dated by TCRdb to the late 2010s). Concerning the study at large: An earlier analysis of approximately 640 of the donors reported approximately 290 Gb of sequence data and 120 million or so unique TCR beta sequences from 150 million to 200 million T cells. Every repertoire in the discovery cohort had been generated on one and the same sequencing platform. Of the roughly 400 genotyped donors, around 81% fell in the genetic ancestry cluster associated with self-reported Caucasian donors. An earlier analysis of around 640 of the donors used high-throughput TCR beta sequencing to judge whether each TCR beta V gene segment behaved as functional or pseudogenic. In a later analysis, previously published TCR beta repertoires from some 640 donors were re-analyzed and high-resolution HLA genotyping was added so that TCR occurrence patterns could be studied. HLA typing included class I and class II loci at four-digit resolution. The study combined high-throughput TCR immunosequencing, statistical association of individual TCRs with disease status, and machine learning to predict cytomegalovirus infection status. Alongside the repertoire data, information on donor age, sex, ethnicity and CMV serostatus was compiled. Roughly 300 gigabases of sequencing data and roughly 80 million unique TCR sequences made up an early release that covered approximately 650 HLA-typed donors. The T cell repertoires of 666 subjects were profiled by immunosequencing and related to cytomegalovirus serostatus. Across about 380 genotyped donors of the cohort, an average of roughly 200,000 unique TCR beta nucleotide sequences per donor were sequenced, and 15% to 20% of those sequences were non-productive. The study was designed to test whether signatures of past pathogen exposure could be identified by cataloging public T cell receptors. Genome-wide SNP genotypes for about three fifths of the roughly 700 donors were used in a later genetic analysis, which treated that subset as a discovery cohort. Because of strong linkage in the cohort, 5 or 6 DR-DQ haplotypes were treated as single units for association and clustering. Along with the approximately 700-subject first cohort, a separate validation cohort of some 130 different subjects was used. The number of typed donors differed by locus: 629-630 for A, B, C, DRB1 and DQB1; approximately 520 for DQA1; 600 to 610 for DPA1; and about 450 for DPB1. The later analysis used no new phenotypic data to find candidate immune exposures, relying instead on TCR beta sequences and their occurrence across donors. General study outcomes and caveats: Because counts were too low, about 15 rarely observed V segments, including chromosome 9 orphons, were left out of the earlier analysis of 587 of the donors. In a later analysis, HLA-associated TCR beta chains showed more clonal expansion and lower generation probabilities than non-associated chains that were equally common. Roughly uniform sequencing depth across donors was assumed in presence/absence analyses, although this assumption may not hold. The classifier was reported to diagnose cytomegalovirus status with high specificity and sensitivity in both the original cohort and the validation cohort. A later analysis reported that several top co-occurrence clusters appeared linked to parvovirus B19, influenza, CMV and Epstein-Barr virus. In a later analysis, most CMV-associated TCR beta chains were found to appear HLA-restricted, with HLA associations seemingly driven largely by CMV exposure. A further reported finding was that TCR beta sequences accurately predicted the HLA-A and HLA-B alleles for most subjects in the first cohort. A later analysis associated about 18,000 TCR beta sequences with specific HLA alleles at a false discovery rate of 0.05. A later genetic analysis associated a missense DCLRE1C variant with V-gene and J-gene trimming of TCR beta chains, and an independent cohort replicated the association. Only TCR beta chains were sequenced in this cohort, and the absence of alpha or paired-chain data limited detectable features. HLA typing was unavailable for some donors at each locus, so association tests used only the typed subset. The only immune exposure information available for the cohort was CMV serostatus. In vitro tests confirmed that a few of the cytomegalovirus-associated TCR beta chains recognize cytomegalovirus antigens. According to a later genetic analysis, donors in an Asian-associated ancestry cluster had fewer N-insertions in productive TCRs than the approximately 630-donor mean. The authors suggested that the approach could potentially be generalized to other disease states and immunological phenotypes. Across donors, most TCR sequences were observed very rarely, whereas some public TCRs were present in many individuals. A cluster of highly shared sequence variants was judged likely to be a technical artifact of the sequencing pipeline. According to a later analysis, TCR association rates differed among HLA loci, with DRB1 alleles showing the most associated TCRs and HLA-C alleles showing the fewest. In an earlier analysis of 500 to 650 of the donors, most TCR beta V segments appeared in productive rearrangements about 90% or about 30% of the time, broadly matching IMGT annotations. The study gave a list of roughly 150 TCR beta chains associated with cytomegalovirus. Correlated functional status among segregating V segments might reflect linkage disequilibrium, but an unknown experimental factor could not be ruled out. When HLA alleles, especially DR and DQ, strongly co-occurred, attributing TCR associations to individual alleles was difficult. Some IMGT-functional V segments, including TRBV6-2 and TRBV6-3, could not be distinguished by the 87-base-pair reads and were therefore excluded.

Library creation used the immunoSEQ multiplex PCR assay. For the multiplex PCR, a mixture combining 60 forward primers for TCR Vbeta segments and 13 reverse primers for TCR Jbeta segments was used. A multiplex PCR assay on genomic DNA amplified the CDR3 region of rearranged TCR beta genes. Amplified TCR beta libraries were sequenced as 87-base-pair reads on the Illumina HiSeq System. Under the source paper's analysis protocol: A later analysis tallied tens of millions of unique TCR beta chains across the 640 or so repertoires, and about 10 million of those chains were shared by two or more donors. Raw reads were error-corrected and collapsed into unique sequences by a nearest-neighbor algorithm in which closely related sequences were merged to remove PCR and sequencing errors. To assign V, D and J gene segments, CDR3 sequences were aligned to IMGT reference sequences. Each retained sequence needed at least a six-nucleotide match to both a V gene segment and a J gene segment. A rearrangement counted as productive if the CDR3 had no stop codons and remained in frame with V and J, and every other rearrangement counted as non-productive. Following IMGT convention, CDR3 was defined as the stretch from the second conserved V-encoded cysteine to the conserved J-encoded phenylalanine. Sequences without an unambiguous match to a single V gene segment were excluded from the earlier analysis of about 630 of the donors. An earlier analysis of just under 600 of the donors called V segments functional above 56.7% productive rearrangements and segregating when the between-donor standard deviation exceeded 5%. To diagnose cytomegalovirus status from the catalog of TCR beta chain sequences, a statistical classification framework was built. In a later analysis, TCR nucleotide sequences were compared against IMGT/GENE-DB human TR gene sequences so that V and J genes could be assigned. The TCRdist pipeline was used in a later analysis to assign CDR3 sequences and most-parsimonious VDJ recombination scenarios. In a later analysis, every TCR beta chain was defined by the combination of its CDR3 amino acid sequence and its V-gene family, and reads without a unique V-gene family were dropped. In a later analysis, approximately 590 highly shared, low-generation-probability nucleotide sequences were removed to address suspected cross-contamination and a sequencing artifact. For each public chain, a later analysis derived a clonal expansion index from normalized ranks of inferred template counts within each repertoire. Generation probabilities in a later analysis came from a VDJ recombination model fitted to out-of-frame rearrangements, and those results were checked against IGoR. Hypergeometric tests were used in a later analysis to score TCR-TCR, TCR-HLA and TCR-CMV co-occurrence, with a repertoire-size bias correction applied to the TCR pairs. False discovery rates were estimated in a later analysis by permuting HLA or CMV assignments 20 times. In a later analysis, co-occurring TCRs were grouped with DBSCAN, and TCRdist sequence similarity was added when clustering was performed within HLA-allele-positive subsets. For co-occurrence clustering, repertoires with fewer than 30,000 or more than 120,000 public chains were excluded, along with four or five repertoires with anomalous nucleotide sharing. TCRdb mirrors the immuneACCESS table, restricted to in-frame sequences. Some clones are absent from its copies; in checked studies, under half trace to an unresolved V gene, and the reason for the others is unknown. V and J calls and clone size are as listed in that table; D and trimming were resolved from the DNA. This sample gives 90,000 to 120,000 clones in total; approximately 80% of them show up just once. About 1.1% of the sample comes from the top ten.

In the germline V gene, CDR1 corresponds to MGHDK and CDR2 to SYGVNS. Inclusive of the bounding cysteine and phenylalanine, the CDR3 is 13 residues long. Of all the DNA, just the CDR3 is kept, 39 bases in frame from base 1. Trimming takes 7 bases off V and 7 bases off J; junction bases not matched to a gene: 3. Details on this clone: The target of this receptor is not known. The record has no base qualities; no much larger clone is one base away.

The cohort was made up of approximately 670 healthy bone marrow donors. Cohort members were all nominally healthy when sampled, although unrecorded immune exposures were likely present. The donor tested CMV seronegative and was one of the 352 seronegative cohort members. A peripheral blood sample was collected from each donor, and TCR beta sequencing was performed on peripheral blood mononuclear cells. The Qiagen DNeasy Blood Extraction Kit was used to extract genomic DNA from the blood cell samples. The receptor comes from a woman aged 18-29 years in good health and CMV-seronegative. The chain is made from TRBV25-1 and TRBJ2-2, with 10 bases in between that match TRBD1. The sequenced sample consisted of PBMCs. The CDR3 region reads CASKDRGIGELFF. The nucleotide sequence reads as follows: TGTGCCAGCAAGGACAGGGGGATCGGGGAGCTGTTTTTT.